This T cell receptor beta chain was identified during a study of shared clonotypes between healthy human individuals (dated by TCRdb to 2019 to 2021). For the wider study: A couple of women and a few men aged 18 to 49 years were included in the cohort. For each donor, three plates each were used for CD4 naive and CD4 memory, two plates were used for CD8 naive, and one plate was used for CD8 memory. Each donor's leukapheresis produced roughly between roughly 0.85 and 9 billion PBMCs. The study deeply sequenced blood TCR repertoires of about five healthy adults to estimate repertoire size and the extent of clonotype sharing between individuals. Libraries were prepared and TCR repertoires were sequenced by different laboratories using diverse techniques, in order to increase sequencing depth and limit assay-specific biases.

The CDR3 sequence holds 14 residues, the cysteine and phenylalanine included. Only the CDR3 part of the read is kept: 42 bases, read in frame from the first base. The germline V gene supplies CDR1 SNHLY and CDR2 FYNNEI. V and J are trimmed by 6 bases and 5 bases, and the gene matches miss 4 bases of the junction. The count of this clone is one. Its antigen is unknown. Base qualities are not at hand, and no much larger clone is one base apart. Using the deep immunoSEQ assay, multiplex PCR amplified TCR CDR3 regions from genomic DNA. Genomic DNA extracted from each cell subset was distributed evenly over all wells of several immunoSEQ 96-well plates, and each plate served as one replicate. Each replicate PCR for sorted subsets received about 200 ng genomic DNA, equal to about 30,000 T cell genomes. The purified libraries were quantified using a Qubit 3.0 fluorometer, sized with a Bioanalyzer 2100, and then quantified again using the KAPA Library Quantification kit. A separate single-read 150-cycle Illumina NextSeq 550 flow cell was used to sequence each immunoSEQ 96-well plate. The published analysis was carried out like this. Because the immunoSEQ output held only junctional sequences and lacked quality scores, the filtering could not match the filtering applied to full-length reads. To assign V/J genes and CDR3, sequences were annotated using PyIR, a Python wrapper for IgBLAST v1.9, with IMGT germline references. Any read was removed if the V/J assignment was weak (E-value above 1e-6), the CDR3 was missing, or the read contained stop codons, out-of-frame junctions, or ambiguous translated residues. A V3J clonotype was defined by an identical inferred V gene, J gene, and CDR3 amino acid sequence. To compute the percentage overlap between repertoires, the number of shared unique clonotypes was divided by the size of the smaller repertoire. Repertoire richness was assessed with RTK rarefaction, the Chao1 estimator, and Recon v2.1 estimates of unobserved clonotypes. OLGA was used to compute generation probabilities for all TCRbeta clonotypes that the gDNA method yielded from a few donors. TCRdb holds this immuneACCESS table with in-frame rearrangements only. Some clones are missing; in checked studies, unresolved V genes explain under half, and the rest has no known cause. That table furnishes V, J and clone size, whereas the DNA furnished D and trimming. This sample has under 1,100,000 clones in its table, and around 78% of those were observed once. 0.55% to 0.7% of the sample is in the top ten clones.

The donors were healthy, HIV-negative adults who had no recently reported acute infections or vaccinations. All donors were Caucasian adults living in Nashville, Tennessee, USA. CD4+ T cells were enriched through magnetic negative selection, after which naive cells were positively selected on CD45RA and the remaining negative fraction served as the memory subset. After blood collection by leukapheresis, PBMCs were isolated using Ficoll-Histopaque density gradient centrifugation and then cryopreserved in the vapor phase of liquid nitrogen. Analytical flow cytometry was used to check the purity and quantity of each magnetically sorted T cell population. Genomic DNA was isolated from every sorted fraction and measured by UV absorbance on a Nanodrop 2000c. General findings and caveats noted by the study authors: Sampling was limited to blood, and TCR repertoires in tissue likely differ from TCR repertoires in blood. Based on pairwise subsampling, the degree of clonotype sharing among donors was expected to be affected by sequencing depth. The small number of donors limited the genetic and exposure-history diversity represented. Compared with non-shared clonotypes, the clonotypes found in all four sorted-subset donors had higher generation probabilities. Naive subsets generally had larger estimated clonotype richness than memory subsets did. Even with the large sequencing depth, rarefaction of the sorted-subset datasets indicated that sequencing was incomplete. Across several donors, roughly 5% of naive CD4, roughly 3.5% of naive CD8, about 2.3% of memory CD4, and 0.4% of memory CD8 clonotypes were shared.

The receptor was derived from a man younger than 35 in good health. Some clones in this sample may be carry-over from other donors' samples. The specimen sequenced was memory CD4+ T cells from PBMCs. The label giving this sample's cell subset or site can be read as: CD45RA-negative fraction. The rearranged chain carries TRBV2 and TRBJ2-2, and 9 bases in between align with TRBD1. CDR3 reads: CASSATGGTGELFF. The nucleotide sequence is given as TGTGCCAGCAGCGCGACAGGGGGGACCGGGGAGCTGTTTTTT.